This TCR beta chain was identified during a study of shared clonotypes between healthy human individuals. Study background: Donor ages ranged 18 to 49 years: two women, a few men. Findings of the study overall: Several donors held around 5% of naive CD4 clonotypes in common. Non-shared clonotypes had lower generation probabilities than clonotypes shared by all four sorted-subset donors.

Data came from immunoSEQ multiplex PCR; TCRdb stores just in-frame clones and leaves some out. The repertoire has just over 2,000,000 clones, about 95% of them found once; the top ten carry 1.1%. Concerning this clone itself: The antigen remains unidentified.

V lost 3 bases, J lost 6 bases, and 20 bases lay in between. CDR3 length: 16 residues. CDR1 and CDR2 (germline): SGHAT, FQNNGV. It was CD45RO-negative cells, positively selected for CCR7, that made up naive CD8 cells, with terminally differentiated effector memory CD45RA+ cells excluded. This chain joins TRBV11-2 and TRBJ1-2, with D possibly being TRBD1 (5 bases). This TCR was sampled from a man younger than 35 in good health. Material: naive CD8+ T cells sorted from blood. Written as DNA, the CDR3 is TGTGCCAGCAGCTTGCTTGGACAATTCTCCGCGGATGGCTACACCTTC. This translates into CASSLLGQFSADGYTF.